What follows are 29 T cell receptor beta chains derived from one specimen sequenced in a study of blood T cell repertoires in COVID-19 (TCRdb year 2020). The method was the immunoSEQ multiplex PCR assay. TCRdb holds this immuneACCESS table with in-frame rearrangements only. Some clones are missing; in checked studies, unresolved V genes explain under half, and the rest has no known cause. The sample table lists roughly 90,000 clones, around 83% of them with a count of one. The ten largest clones take up 2% to 2.5% of the sample. The source material was peripheral blood. The receptors were gathered from a woman in her 70s with acute or convalescent COVID-19.

This chain connects TRBV19 to TRBJ2-1; D is unresolved. The CDR3 spans 14 residues. From germline, CDR1 is LNHDA and CDR2 SQIVND (reference sequence). V lost 7 bases and J lost 5, with 15 bases in between. The CDR3 reads CASNPTLGNNEQFF. The CDR3 DNA sequence: TGTGCCAGTAATCCCACCTTGGGCAACAATGAGCAGTTCTTC. The variable domain in full, with the rest retrieved from reference TRBV19 and TRBJ2-1, is DGGITQSPKYLFRKEGQNVTLSCEQNLNHDAMYWYRQDPGQGLRLIYYSQIVNDFQKGDIAEGYSVSREKKESFPLTVTSAQKNPTAFYLCASNPTLGNNEQFFGPGTRLTVL.

This clone was counted a single time. The CDR3 sequence: CASRKSGGDTEAFF. DNA of the CDR3: TGTGCCAGCAGGAAAAGCGGCGGGGACACTGAAGCTTTCTTT. This chain connects TRBV25-1 to TRBJ1-1; D is unresolved. Trimming shortened V by 6 bases and J by 3 bases, and 14 bases separated the two germline ends. The CDR3 extends over 14 amino acids. Germline assignment: CDR1 MGHDK and CDR2 SYGVNS. Full variable domain (remainder filled in from reference TRBV25-1 and TRBJ1-1): EADIYQTPRYLVIGTGKKITLECSQTMGHDKMYWYQQDPGMELHLIHYSYGVNSTEKGDLSSESTVSRIRTEHFPLTLESARPSHTSQYLCASRKSGGDTEAFFGQGTRLTVV.

The chain has TRBV4-2 and TRBJ1-1, with D maybe TRBD1 (5 bases). With 1 base removed from V and 5 bases from J, the gap between germline ends came to 8 bases. Germline loops: CDR1 LGHNA, CDR2 YNFKEQ. The CDR3 covers 13 residues. For the CDR3, the DNA is TGTGCCAGCAGCCAAGTGGGGGGGACTGAAGCTTTCTTT. Protein product: CASSQVGGTEAFF.

The V and J genes are TRBV30 and TRBJ2-7; TRBD2 might be the D (5 bases). The CDR3 sequence is 11 residues long. Germline V gives CDR1 GTSNPN, CDR2 SVGIG (reference sequence). The V and J ends lost 1 base and 5 bases respectively, with 6 bases between them. Here the CDR3 reads CAWSAGNEQYF. CDR3 nucleotide sequence: TGTGCCTGGAGTGCCGGGAACGAGCAGTACTTC.

This clone is labeled medium-sized. The genes are TRBV3-1 (or the pseudogene TRBV3-2) and TRBJ1-1; 7 bases fit TRBD1. The germline V gene has CDR1 LGHDT and CDR2 YNNKEL (reference sequence). The CDR3 has 15 residues. With V trimmed by 5 bases and J by 6 bases, 12 bases remained unmatched. CDR3 protein: CASSIQTGSSAEAFF. CDR3 in DNA: TGTGCCAGCAGCATCCAGACAGGGTCGAGCGCTGAAGCTTTCTTT.

The chain is built from TRBV6-5 and TRBJ1-1, with TRBD1 identical over 11 bases. The CDR3 extends over 14 amino acids. CDR1 and CDR2 (germline): MNHEY, SVGAGI. Trimming cost V 8 bases and J 1 base; bases outside gene matches: 3. DNA of the CDR3: TGTGCCAGCCGGGACAGGGGGAAGAACACTGAAGCTTTCTTT. Translating gives CASRDRGKNTEAFF.

The V gene is TRBV11-3, the J gene TRBJ2-5, with D maybe TRBD2 (6 bases). Germline V gene sequence: CDR1 SGHNT, CDR2 YENEEA. Trimming removed 5 bases from V and 5 bases from J, with 15 bases in between. The length of the CDR3 is 14 residues. The CDR3 spells CASSPRGRGETQYF. CDR3 bases: TGTGCCAGCAGCCCCCGGGGCCGGGGGGAGACCCAGTACTTC.

This clone was seen only once. J is TRBJ2-2 and V is TRBV2; D is perhaps TRBD1 (6 bases). This CDR3 region has 13 residues. Trimming took off 6 bases at V and 5 bases at J, with 10 bases between the two ends. The germline gives CDR1 SNHLY, CDR2 FYNNEI. The CDR3 nucleotides read TGTGCCAGCAGCGTAACAGGGACCGGGGAGCTGTTTTTT. The encoded protein is CASSVTGTGELFF.

This sequence joins TRBV6-5 and TRBJ1-1, with a weak D call TRBD1 (6 bases). V was shortened by 6 bases and J by 3 bases, with 17 bases between the two germline ends. The CDR3 has 15 amino acids. Looked up from germline, CDR1 is MNHEY and CDR2 is SVGAGI. The CDR3 spells CASSLGGAADTEAFF. DNA for the CDR3: TGTGCCAGCAGCTTAGGGGGGGCTGCTGACACTGAAGCTTTCTTT.

This clone was detected only a few times. The chain recombines TRBV29-1 with TRBJ1-1, with a tentative D call TRBD1 (5 bases). V was trimmed by 4 bases and J by 3 bases, leaving 15 bases between them. The CDR3 is made up of 14 amino acids. CDR1 is SQVTM, CDR2 ANQGSEA, per germline. CDR3 residues: CSVVSPKGDTEAFF. The CDR3 DNA sequence: TGCAGCGTTGTTAGTCCCAAAGGGGACACTGAAGCTTTCTTT.

The sample holds one count of this clone. J is TRBJ1-6 and V is TRBV30; unclear D gene. The CDR3 length is 14 residues. Germline CDR1 is GTSNPN and CDR2 is SVGIG (reference sequence). Trimming removed 0 bases from V and 4 bases from J, with 7 bases in between. The DNA for the CDR3 is TGTGCCTGGAGTGTAATCGGGTATAATTCACCCCTCCACTTT. Translated: CAWSVIGYNSPLHF.

The rearrangement uses TRBV6-6 and TRBJ2-2; D remains unclear. The CDR3 runs to 14 residues. Germline CDR1 reads MNHNY; CDR2 reads SVGAGI (reference sequence). The ends were cut back, 0 bases at V and 1 base at J, with 3 bases in the middle. CDR3 sequence (DNA): TGTGCCAGCAGTTACTCCCAGAACACCGGGGAGCTGTTTTTT. Protein: CASSYSQNTGELFF.

The chain uses TRBV6-5 and TRBJ1-1; 8 nucleotides match TRBD1. Germline V gives CDR1 MNHEY, CDR2 SVGAGI. The CDR3 is 15 amino acids. V lost 8 bases to trimming and J lost 0 bases; unmatched junction nucleotides: 8. CDR3 sequence reads: CASRFETGVNTEAFF. In DNA, the CDR3 is TGTGCCAGCCGATTTGAGACAGGGGTGAACACTGAAGCTTTCTTT.

Concerning this clone: Other DNA sequences from this sample encode an identical CDR3 as well. The rearrangement uses TRBV18 and TRBJ1-1; D is unresolved. Trimming removed 3 bases at V and 1 base at J, with 6 bases between. The CDR3 totals 13 residues. Germline V lookup: CDR1 KGHSH, CDR2 LQKENI. The CDR3 coding sequence is TGTGCCAGCTCACCCACAACGAACACTGAAGCTTTCTTT. Protein product: CASSPTTNTEAFF.

The chain recombines TRBV5-1 with TRBJ1-4; D uncertain. Germline-derived CDR1 and CDR2 are SGHRS and YFSETQ. The CDR3 extends over 16 amino acids. The ends were cut back, 0 bases at V and 4 bases at J, with 13 bases in the middle. CDR3 nucleotide sequence: TGCGCCAGCAGCTTGGACCAGATCACTATTAATGAAAAACTGTTTTTT. This gives the protein CASSLDQITINEKLFF.

This clone was counted only a few times. The V call is TRBV6-6, the J call TRBJ1-2, with TRBD1 as a possible D gene (6 bases). V was pared by 6 bases and J by 5 bases, with 16 bases between. Germline V gene lookup returns CDR1 MNHNY and CDR2 SVGAGI (reference sequence). There are 14 residues in the CDR3. The DNA of the CDR3 is TGTGCCAGCAGCCCTCGGACAGAAACGTATGGCTACACCTTC. Translation: CASSPRTETYGYTF.

J is TRBJ1-4 and V is TRBV11-2; TRBD1 is a possible D gene (5 bases). Germline lookup yields CDR1 SGHAT and CDR2 FQNNGV. The V end lost 4 bases, the J end lost 10 bases, and 19 bases lay between the germline ends. The CDR3 extends over 15 amino acids. The CDR3 DNA reads as TGTGCCAGCAGCTCTTCGGACATGCGTCTTGGAAAACTGTTTTTT. It specifies CASSSSDMRLGKLFF.

CDR3 sequence: CASRKTVLNEKLFF. The DNA for the CDR3 is TGTGCCAGCAGAAAGACAGTCCTTAATGAAAAACTGTTTTTT. V is TRBV6-5 and J is TRBJ1-4; weak D call: TRBD1 (5 bases). The CDR3 contains 14 residues. The V end lost 6 bases, the J end lost 4 bases, and 12 bases lay between the germline ends. Germline CDR1 and CDR2: MNHEY and SVGAGI.

The chain is built from TRBV7-2 and TRBJ2-5, with TRBD2 as a possible D gene (6 bases). This CDR3 spans 13 amino acids. Germline lookup yields CDR1 SGHTA and CDR2 FQGNSA. Trimming removed 2 bases at V and 5 bases at J, with 9 bases between. The CDR3 reads CASSLSGGETQYF. The CDR3 DNA reads as TGTGCCAGCAGCTTAAGTGGGGGGGAGACCCAGTACTTC.

This rearrangement joins TRBV7-6 to TRBJ1-1; TRBD1 is a possible D gene (6 bases). The V gene's germline CDR1 is SGHVS and CDR2 FNYEAQ. The V end lost 1 base, the J end lost 6 bases, and 18 bases lay between the germline ends. CDR3 size: 16 residues. The CDR3 spells CASSLVIAGEYAEAFF. The CDR3 DNA follows: TGTGCCAGCAGCTTAGTTATCGCAGGGGAATATGCTGAAGCTTTCTTT.

This clone was seen only once. Other DNA sequences in this sample translate to the same CDR3. The chain joins TRBV7-8 to TRBJ1-1, with a possible D match to TRBD1 (5 bases). Deletions cut 4 bases from V and 1 base from J, with 7 bases between. The CDR3 has 13 amino acids. Germline V gene lookup returns CDR1 SGHVS and CDR2 FQNEAQ. The CDR3 DNA is TGTGCCAGCAGCTCAGACAGGAACACTGAAGCTTTCTTT. Amino acid sequence: CASSSDRNTEAFF. Based on the CDR3 plus reference TRBV7-8 and TRBJ1-1, the full variable domain is GAGVSQSPRYKVAKRGQDVALRCDPISGHVSLFWYQQALGQGPEFLTYFQNEAQLDKSGLPSDRFFAERPEGSVSTLKIQRTQQEDSAVYLCASSSDRNTEAFFGQGTRLTVV.

The chain employs TRBV5-1 and TRBJ1-1; 8 nucleotides match TRBD1. The germline gives CDR1 SGHRS, CDR2 YFSETQ. V trimming: 3 bases; J trimming: 4 bases; junction bases outside the gene matches: 5. The CDR3 totals 14 residues. CDR3 DNA: TGCGCCAGCAGCTCCGGGACAGGCGTCACTGAAGCTTTCTTT. Translating it yields CASSSGTGVTEAFF.

This clone was detected once. This rearrangement joins TRBV9 to TRBJ2-7; 8 nucleotides agree with TRBD1. The V and J ends lost 4 bases and 0 bases, in that order; junction bases with no gene match: 9. This CDR3 contains 16 residues. The germline CDR1 and CDR2 sequences are SGDLS and YYNGEE. The CDR3 region has the DNA TGTGCCAGCAGCCCAAGTGTAGACAGGGGCTCCTACGAGCAGTACTTC. It specifies CASSPSVDRGSYEQYF.

The chain couples TRBV11-2 to TRBJ1-1; no definite D call. V dropped 0 bases and J dropped 3 bases, with 8 bases sitting between them. The CDR3 covers 14 residues. The germline V gene has CDR1 SGHAT and CDR2 FQNNGV. As DNA, the CDR3 is TGTGCCAGCAGCTTAGACGGTTCCTACACTGAAGCTTTCTTT. Its translation is CASSLDGSYTEAFF.

The chain employs TRBV5-1 and TRBJ2-5; tentatively, D is TRBD1 (6 bases). This CDR3 has 14 residues. Germline CDR1 reads SGHRS; CDR2 reads YFSETQ. The V and J ends lost 7 bases and 4 bases respectively, with 17 bases between them. The CDR3 DNA reads TGCGCCAGCTACTACGGACAGTTAGGAGAGACCCAGTACTTC. Its translation: CASYYGQLGETQYF.

Only one count was recorded for this clone. The rearrangement uses TRBV6-6 and TRBJ1-5; D unresolved. The CDR3 is 14 residues long. CDR1 is MNHNY, CDR2 SVGAGI, per germline (reference sequence). V shed 6 bases and J shed 5 bases, with 14 bases lying between them. CDR3 DNA sequence: TGTGCCAGCAGAGGACTTTCCTCTGATCAGCCCCAGCATTTT. Translated, it gives CASRGLSSDQPQHF.

The rearrangement joins TRBV19 to TRBJ1-2, with 8 bases aligning to TRBD1. The CDR3 runs to 14 residues. The germline gives CDR1 LNHDA, CDR2 SQIVND (reference sequence). The trim removed 7 bases at V and 5 bases at J, leaving 9 bases unmatched. The CDR3 DNA reads TGTGCCAGTACCTCGGAGCAGGGGGCTTATGGCTACACCTTC. Protein: CASTSEQGAYGYTF.

This clone has more than one count but fewer than ten. The chain couples TRBV5-1 to TRBJ1-2; weak D call: TRBD1 (6 bases). Trimming left V 0 bases short and J 4 bases short, with 10 bases between. The CDR3 loop spans 14 amino acids. CDR1 is SGHRS, CDR2 YFSETQ, per germline. CDR3 in DNA: TGCGCCAGCAGCTTGGATACAGGGACCTATGGCTACACCTTC. Protein product: CASSLDTGTYGYTF.

The CDR3 spells CASSVSTYGYTF. The DNA of the CDR3 is TGTGCCAGCAGCGTCAGTACCTATGGCTACACCTTC. The genes are TRBV6-5 and TRBJ1-2; D remains unclear. The germline V gene encodes CDR1 MNHEY and CDR2 SVGAGI. The V end was cut by 6 bases, the J end by 4 bases, with 9 bases between. This CDR3 comprises 12 residues.